The 6 T cell receptor beta chains given below trace back to one sample, sequenced in a study of blood T cell repertoires in COVID-19. TCRdb's table, derived via immunoSEQ multiplex PCR, lists solely in-frame clones and lacks some. The repertoire consists of tens of thousands of clones, with 90% occurring once and the leading ten covering over 2.5%. Sequencing used peripheral blood. The source of these receptors is a human donor in a cohort sampled during active COVID-19.

The chain uses TRBV10-1 and TRBJ2-1; D perhaps matches TRBD1 (6 bases). This CDR3 has 13 residues. V gave up 4 bases and J gave up 8 bases, with 12 bases separating them. Germline CDR1 and CDR2: WNHNN and SYGVQD (reference sequence). This CDR3 is CASSGRGAYEQFF. CDR3 coding DNA: TGCGCCAGCAGTGGCAGGGGCGCCTATGAGCAGTTCTTC.

The chain links TRBV28 to TRBJ1-6; TRBD1 agrees at 7 bases. V was pared by 6 bases and J by 10 bases, with 18 bases of the junction left unmatched. The CDR3 loop spans 17 amino acids. The germline V gene has CDR1 MDHEN and CDR2 SYDVKM. As DNA, the CDR3 is TGTGCCAGCAGCCCTGGAGTCACAGGGGCCGGGGTATCACCCCTCCACTTT. Its translation: CASSPGVTGAGVSPLHF.

This clone was detected a few times. V is TRBV4-1 and J is TRBJ1-5; 9 nucleotides line up with TRBD1. The CDR3 sequence is 15 residues long. Trimming cost V 2 bases and J 7 bases; bases outside gene matches: 6. CDR1 and CDR2 from the germline V gene are MGHRA and YSYEKL. CDR3 DNA: TGCGCCAGCAGCCAACCCTGGGACAGGGACCAGCCCCAGCATTTT. Encoded protein: CASSQPWDRDQPQHF.

This clone was seen a single time. V gene TRBV5-1 combines with J gene TRBJ2-2, with D unclear. Per germline, CDR1 SGHRS and CDR2 YFSETQ. The CDR3 is 16 amino acids. Trimming left V 4 bases short and J 2 bases short, with 15 bases between. DNA of the CDR3: TGCGCCAGCAGCGTGAGATCGAAACTAAACACCGGGGAGCTGTTTTTT. Its translation: CASSVRSKLNTGELFF.

The gene calls are TRBV3-1 (or the pseudogene TRBV3-2) and TRBJ1-1; no definite D call. Germline CDR1 and CDR2: LGHDT and YNNKEL (reference sequence). This CDR3 is 13 amino acids long. Trimming shortened V by 4 bases and J by 2 bases, and 8 bases separated the two germline ends. The CDR3 region is CASSPAGNTEAFF. The CDR3 nucleotides are TGTGCCAGCAGCCCTGCCGGTAACACTGAAGCTTTCTTT.

The chain links TRBV6-5 to TRBJ1-5, with unresolved D. Germline V lookup: CDR1 MNHEY, CDR2 SVGAGI. Trimming stripped 11 bases from V and 1 base from J, with 12 bases between. The CDR3 runs 13 residues. The CDR3 spells CALEPGSNQPQHF. The CDR3 DNA sequence: TGTGCCCTGGAACCGGGAAGCAATCAGCCCCAGCATTTT.